The clone carrying this TCR beta chain was detected only once. The length of the CDR3 is 15 residues. CDR1 and CDR2 from the germline V gene are MDHEN and SYDVKM. The junction had 10 bases not matched to a gene; V was cut back by 3 bases and J by 5 bases. The record originates from a study of blood T cell repertoires in COVID-19. This table comes from immunoSEQ multiplex PCR, and its TCRdb copy is limited to in-frame clones, with some not included. Of about 220,000 clones listed, about 80% are singletons. The chain combines TRBV28 with TRBJ2-7; 7 bases are shared with TRBD2. Material: peripheral blood. The receptor comes from a woman aged 55-69 years with acute or convalescent COVID-19. CDR3 region: CASSFGGSGGDEQYF. In nucleotides, the CDR3 is TGTGCCAGCAGTTTCGGAGGGTCGGGGGGTGACGAGCAGTACTTC.